This TCR beta chain was sequenced during a study of cytomegalovirus exposure and HLA in healthy donors. Broader study findings: In vitro work confirmed that three CMV-associated chains recognize CMV antigens. A subsequent analysis found that TCR clusters from the first cohort also tended to co-occur in the 110 or so validation repertoires, with about 94% of cluster scores above 0. For cytomegalovirus status, the classifier reportedly gave diagnoses with high specificity and sensitivity.

The donors belonged to the roughly 130-subject validation cohort, separate from the roughly 700-subject first cohort. The data were produced by immunoSEQ multiplex PCR, yet TCRdb's version contains in-frame clones alone and is incomplete. The sample carries some 240,000 clones, about nine tenths recorded once. As for this clone: Its antigen remains unknown.

V gave up 3 bases and J gave up 7 bases, with 7 bases separating them. CDR1 is SGDLS and CDR2 is YYNGEE in the germline V gene. CDR3 length: 12 amino acids. The receptor was derived from a woman aged 18-29 years in good health and CMV-seropositive. Sequences were obtained from PBMCs. The chain combines TRBV9 with TRBJ1-4; maybe TRBD1 (5 bases). The CDR3 DNA follows: TGTGCCAGCAGCGGAGACAGTGAAAAACTGTTTTTT. Translated: CASSGDSEKLFF.